These T cell receptor beta chains were read from a single sample in a study of brain T cells in children with intractable seizures. Clones were read by immunoSEQ multiplex PCR, and TCRdb kept only the in-frame ones, dropping some. The data contain approximately 330,000 clones, roughly 92% of them singletons. The source material was peripheral blood, sampled 4 to 5 months after surgery. The receptors shown here come from a boy in the first two years of life with tuberous sclerosis and intractable seizures. CDR3s include the opening cysteine and the closing phenylalanine or tryptophan. Fields, in order: D gene, V gene, J gene, clone size, CDR3 protein, CDR3 DNA. A D gene is named only where the DNA matches it firmly. Some rows have no size entry. The others give once, few or many, or a class for an expanded clone.

d_call: .; v_call: TRBV30; j_call: TRBJ1-5; clone_size: .; cdr3_aa: CAWSIRGWQPQHF; cdr3_nt: TGTGCCTGGAGTATCAGGGGATGGCAGCCCCAGCATTTT
d_call: .; v_call: TRBV18; j_call: TRBJ1-5; clone_size: .; cdr3_aa: CASSPGGTDQPQHF; cdr3_nt: TGTGCCAGCTCACCCGGGGGAACGGATCAGCCCCAGCATTTT
d_call: TRBD2; v_call: TRBV3-1/TRBV3-2; j_call: TRBJ2-1; clone_size: .; cdr3_aa: CASSQGTSGRTNVHEQFF; cdr3_nt: TGTGCCAGCAGCCAAGGGACTAGCGGGAGGACTAACGTCCATGAGCAGTTCTTC
d_call: TRBD2; v_call: TRBV7-9; j_call: TRBJ2-3; clone_size: .; cdr3_aa: CASSFLAGGTDTQYF; cdr3_nt: TGTGCCAGCAGCTTCCTAGCGGGAGGCACAGATACGCAGTATTTT
d_call: TRBD1; v_call: TRBV7-9; j_call: TRBJ2-1; clone_size: .; cdr3_aa: CASSSGQVTYNEQFF; cdr3_nt: TGTGCCAGCAGCTCGGGACAGGTGACCTATAATGAGCAGTTCTTC
d_call: .; v_call: TRBV10-2; j_call: TRBJ2-1; clone_size: .; cdr3_aa: CASSNPGYARYNEQFF; cdr3_nt: TGCGCCAGCAGTAATCCGGGCTACGCTCGCTACAATGAGCAGTTCTTC
d_call: TRBD2; v_call: TRBV5-8; j_call: TRBJ2-3; clone_size: .; cdr3_aa: CASSLGGGVADTQYF; cdr3_nt: TGTGCCAGCAGCTTGGGCGGGGGGGTGGCAGATACGCAGTATTTT
d_call: .; v_call: TRBV19; j_call: TRBJ1-5; clone_size: once; cdr3_aa: CASSMGDTNQPQHF; cdr3_nt: TGTGCCAGTAGTATGGGGGACACCAATCAGCCCCAGCATTTT
d_call: .; v_call: TRBV7-2; j_call: TRBJ2-1; clone_size: once; cdr3_aa: CASSPGLRNEQFF; cdr3_nt: TGTGCCAGCAGCCCAGGACTTAGAAATGAGCAGTTCTTC
d_call: .; v_call: TRBV9; j_call: TRBJ2-2; clone_size: .; cdr3_aa: CASSVGHGELFF; cdr3_nt: TGTGCCAGCAGCGTAGGGCACGGGGAGCTGTTTTTT